This T cell receptor (gamma chain) was profiled in a study of gamma delta lymphoproliferative disorders and STAT genes. V trimming: 0 bases; J trimming: 12 bases; junction bases outside the gene matches: 7. Germline assignment: CDR1 GITISATS and CDR2 ISYDGTV (reference sequence). The CDR3 runs to 13 residues. Sequencing used genomic DNA taken from PBMCs of patients and controls. TCRdb reran clone calling via CATT on the multiplex PCR reads. This repertoire shows 450 to 550 gamma-chain clones, less than 20% found once; its top ten account for 90% to 95%. By frequency in the sample, this clone is hyperexpanded.

Sequenced input: blood. The TCR sequence derives from a human donor with gamma-delta T-cell large granular lymphocyte leukemia. This rearrangement joins TRGV9 to TRGJP2. TCRdb does not report a J gene; here it was assigned by matching the DNA to germline references. CDR3 sequence (DNA): TGTGCCTTGTGGGAGGTGCAGTCAAGGATCAAGACGTTT. Amino acids: CALWEVQSRIKTF.